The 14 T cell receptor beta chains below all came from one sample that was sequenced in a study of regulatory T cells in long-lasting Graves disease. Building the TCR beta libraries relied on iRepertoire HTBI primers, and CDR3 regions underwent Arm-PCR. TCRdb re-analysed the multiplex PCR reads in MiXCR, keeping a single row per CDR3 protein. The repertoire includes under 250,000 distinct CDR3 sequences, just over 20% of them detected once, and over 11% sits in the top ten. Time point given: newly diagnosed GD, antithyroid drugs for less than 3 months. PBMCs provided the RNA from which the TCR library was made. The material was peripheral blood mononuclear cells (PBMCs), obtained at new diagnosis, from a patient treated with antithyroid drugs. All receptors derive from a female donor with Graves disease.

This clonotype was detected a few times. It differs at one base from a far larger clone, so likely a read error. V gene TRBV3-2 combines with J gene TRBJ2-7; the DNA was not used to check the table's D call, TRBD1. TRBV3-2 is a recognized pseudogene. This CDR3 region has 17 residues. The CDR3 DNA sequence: TGTGCCAGCAGCCAATTACGGGACAGGGATCCCTACAATGAGCAGTACTTC. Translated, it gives CASSQLRDRDPYNEQYF.

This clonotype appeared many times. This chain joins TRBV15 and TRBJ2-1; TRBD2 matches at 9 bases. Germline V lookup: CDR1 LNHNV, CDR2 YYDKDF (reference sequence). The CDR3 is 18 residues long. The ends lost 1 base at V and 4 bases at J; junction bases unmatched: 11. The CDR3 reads CATSRGRGLAGVYNEQFF. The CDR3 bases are TGTGCCACCAGCAGAGGCCGGGGGTTAGCGGGGGTGTACAATGAGCAGTTCTTC.

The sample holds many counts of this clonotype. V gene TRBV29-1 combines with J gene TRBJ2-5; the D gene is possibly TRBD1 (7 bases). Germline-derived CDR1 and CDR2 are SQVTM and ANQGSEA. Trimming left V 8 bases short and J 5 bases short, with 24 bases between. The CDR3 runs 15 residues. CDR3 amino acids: CSTIPAGTVMETQYF. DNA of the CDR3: TGCAGCACCATCCCCGCGGGGACAGTAATGGAGACCCAGTACTTC.

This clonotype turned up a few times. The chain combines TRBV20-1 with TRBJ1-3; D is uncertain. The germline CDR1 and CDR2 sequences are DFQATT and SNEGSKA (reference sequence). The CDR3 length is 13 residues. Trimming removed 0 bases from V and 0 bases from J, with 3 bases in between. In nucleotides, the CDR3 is TGCAGTGCTAGAGAGGTCTCTGGAAACACCATATATTTT. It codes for CSAREVSGNTIYF.

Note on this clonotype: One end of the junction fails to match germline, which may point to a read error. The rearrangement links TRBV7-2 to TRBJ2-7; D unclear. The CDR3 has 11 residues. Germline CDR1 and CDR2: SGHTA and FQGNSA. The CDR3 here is CASGLQNEQYF. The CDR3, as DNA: TGTGCCAGCGGCTTACAGAACGAGCAGTACTTC. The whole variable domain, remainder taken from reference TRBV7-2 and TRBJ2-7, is GAGVSQSPSNKVTEKGKDVELRCDPISGHTALYWYRQSLGQGLEFLIYFQGNSAPDKSGLPSDRFSAERTGGSVSTLTIQRTQQEDSAVYLCASGLQNEQYFGPGTRLTVT.

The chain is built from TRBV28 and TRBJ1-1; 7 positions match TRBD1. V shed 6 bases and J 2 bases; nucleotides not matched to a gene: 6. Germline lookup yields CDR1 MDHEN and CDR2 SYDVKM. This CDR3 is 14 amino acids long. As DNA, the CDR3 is TGTGCCAGCAGGCGGGGACAGACCAACACTGAAGCTTTCTTT. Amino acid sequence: CASRRGQTNTEAFF.

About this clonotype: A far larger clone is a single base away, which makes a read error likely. The DNA for the CDR3 is TGTGCCGGCAGCTTAGGTGTAGGTTGGCAGTACTTC. Translating gives CAGSLGVGWQYF. The V gene is TRBV7-3, the J gene TRBJ2-7; no clear D gene. Germline lookup yields CDR1 SGHTA and CDR2 FQGTGA. The CDR3 is made up of 12 amino acids.

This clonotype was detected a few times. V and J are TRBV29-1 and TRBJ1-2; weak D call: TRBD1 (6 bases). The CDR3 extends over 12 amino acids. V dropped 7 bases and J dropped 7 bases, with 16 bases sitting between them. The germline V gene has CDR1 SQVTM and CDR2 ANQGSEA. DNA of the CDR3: TGCAGCGCCCGGGGGGGGGCCTCTGGCTACACCTTC. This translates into CSARGGASGYTF. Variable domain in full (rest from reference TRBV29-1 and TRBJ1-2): SAVISQKPSRDICQRGTSLTIQCQVDSQVTMMFWYRQQPGQSLTLIATANQGSEATYESGFVIDKFPISRPNLTFSTLTVSNMSPEDSSIYLCSARGGASGYTFGSGTRLTVV.

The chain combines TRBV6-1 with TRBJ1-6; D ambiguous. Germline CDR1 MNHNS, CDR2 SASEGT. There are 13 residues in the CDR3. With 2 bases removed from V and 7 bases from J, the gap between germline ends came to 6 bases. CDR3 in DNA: TGTGCCAGCAGTGAATATTTGAATTCACCCCTCCACTTT. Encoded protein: CASSEYLNSPLHF.

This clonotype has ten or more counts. The chain's CDR3 is CASSRTGSTNEKLFF. The DNA of the CDR3 is TGTGCCAGCAGTCGAACGGGTAGTACTAATGAAAAACTGTTTTTT. This rearrangement joins TRBV18 to TRBJ1-4, with D unclear. This CDR3 spans 15 amino acids. Trimming took 8 bases from V and 2 from J, leaving 15 bases between them. Germline assignment: CDR1 KGHSH and CDR2 LQKENI.

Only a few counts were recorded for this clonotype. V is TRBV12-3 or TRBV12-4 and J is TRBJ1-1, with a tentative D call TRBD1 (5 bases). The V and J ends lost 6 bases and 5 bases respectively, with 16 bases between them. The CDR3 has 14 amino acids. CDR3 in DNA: TGTGCCAGCAGCTGGCATGCCGGGACGACTGAAGCTTTCTTT. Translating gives CASSWHAGTTEAFF.

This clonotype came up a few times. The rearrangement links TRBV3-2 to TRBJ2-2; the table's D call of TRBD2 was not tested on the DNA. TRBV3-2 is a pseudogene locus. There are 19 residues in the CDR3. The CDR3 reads CASSHPGTSVPKNTGELFF. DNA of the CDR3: TGTGCCAGCAGCCACCCAGGGACTAGCGTTCCCAAAAACACCGGGGAGCTGTTTTTT.

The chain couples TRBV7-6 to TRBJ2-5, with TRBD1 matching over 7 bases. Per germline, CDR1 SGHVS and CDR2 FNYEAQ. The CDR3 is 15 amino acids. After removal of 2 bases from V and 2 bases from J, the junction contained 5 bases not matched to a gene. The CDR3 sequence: CASSLSMTGQETQYF. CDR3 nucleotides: TGTGCCAGCAGCTTATCGATGACAGGGCAAGAGACCCAGTACTTC.

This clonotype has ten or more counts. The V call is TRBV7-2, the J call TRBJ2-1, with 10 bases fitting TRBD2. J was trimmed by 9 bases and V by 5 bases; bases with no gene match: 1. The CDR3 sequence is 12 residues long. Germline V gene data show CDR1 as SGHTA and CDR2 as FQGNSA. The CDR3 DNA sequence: TGTGCCAGCAGCCGACTAGCGGGTGAGCAGTTCTTC. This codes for CASSRLAGEQFF.